This entry concerns a single T cell receptor (beta chain). At one end, the junction sequence differs from germline, possibly due to a read error. Germline CDR1 DFQATT, CDR2 SNEGSKA (reference sequence). The CDR3 is 14 residues long. TCRdb re-called the RT-PCR reads through MiXCR, storing one row per CDR3 protein. The sample has roughly 500,000 distinct CDR3 sequences, roughly 25% seen once. This record comes from a study of response to subunit inactivated influenza vaccine. A further study also used this sample, focusing on T cells expressing NK-cell markers. From that study: TCR beta libraries carry UMIs added by 5'RACE template switching. Of the CD8+ T cells in about 6 donors, roughly 1.0-7.5% belonged to dominant NKG2C+ clonotypes. The same clonotypes also predominated in the CD3+CD56-NKG2C+ fraction of a handful of donors.

This clonotype originated in a man aged 50 to 60 who received an inactivated influenza vaccine. This sample comprised CD4+ T cells sorted from PBMCs, obtained 11 to 12 days after vaccination. The chain is built from TRBV20-1 and TRBJ2-7, with D perhaps TRBD2 (5 bases). CDR3 loop: CSVRFIGIQYEQYF. CDR3 DNA: TGCAGTGTTAGATTTATCGGGATTCAGTACGAGCAGTACTTC.